The T cell receptor beta chain under discussion was sequenced for a study of spatial heterogeneity in lung cancer. The time point denotes: sample taken at primary tumor resection. The donors were approximately 65 patients with non-small cell lung cancer that was early-stage and untreated. Single TCR cDNA molecules each had their own unique molecular identifier. MiXCR, applied by TCRdb to the 5' RACE reads, yields one record per CDR3 protein. In the table there are about 1,500 distinct CDR3 sequences, more than 8.5% of which are singletons. This clonotype was counted many times. Its antigen is as yet unknown. This CDR3 has 14 residues. Germline V gene lookup returns CDR1 KGHDR and CDR2 SFDVKD. Trimming removed 1 base from V and 0 bases from J, with 5 bases in between. Study observations and caveats: Tumors with more nonsynonymous mutations had more expanded intratumoral alpha and beta TCRs.

The clonotype was recovered from a female donor with early-stage non-small cell lung cancer. The V call is TRBV24-1, the J call TRBJ1-2; D unclear. This specimen was lung tumor tissue, taken at surgery. In DNA, the CDR3 is TGTGCCACCAGTGATTTTACAACTAACTATGGCTACACCTTC. Translating it yields CATSDFTTNYGYTF.